What follows are 10 T cell receptor beta chains derived from one specimen sequenced in a study of technical replicates of blood from a few donors (dated by TCRdb to the late 2010s). The library was built by means of the immunoSEQ multiplex PCR assay. TCRdb provides this immuneACCESS table in a form limited to in-frame rearrangements. Some clones are lacking; in checked studies, under half of them reflect an unresolved V gene, and why the rest are absent is not known. Here the sample has over 50,000 clones; around 93% occur a single time. The top ten clones comprise around 4% of the sample. Sample: PBMCs. The origin of the receptors is a human donor in good health. Some clones in this sample may be carry-over from other donors' samples.

The chain uses TRBV30 and TRBJ2-6; 10 positions match TRBD2. CDR3 length: 14 amino acids. Trimming at V came to 3 bases and at J to 10 bases, leaving 6 bases not matched to a gene. Germline V gene lookup returns CDR1 GTSNPN and CDR2 SVGIG (reference sequence). In DNA form, the CDR3 reads TGTGCCTGGAGGATAGCGGGAGGATGGAACGTCCTGACTTTC. This sequence encodes CAWRIAGGWNVLTF.

V and J are TRBV15 and TRBJ2-1; the match to TRBD2 covers 7 bases. After removal of 5 bases from V and 8 bases from J, the junction contained 15 bases not matched to a gene. CDR3 length: 16 residues. In germline, CDR1 is LNHNV, CDR2 YYDKDF (reference sequence). Written as DNA, the CDR3 is TGTGCCACCAGCGGACCACTAGCGACCTTCGGCGATGAGCAGTTCTTC. Protein product: CATSGPLATFGDEQFF.

The chain uses TRBV4-1 and TRBJ2-5; D is unclear. Per germline, CDR1 MGHRA and CDR2 YSYEKL. This CDR3 comprises 13 residues. Trimming removed 1 base at V and 2 bases at J, with 5 bases between. The CDR3 DNA is TGCGCCAGCAGCCAAGTCAGTCAAGAGACCCAGTACTTC. Amino acids: CASSQVSQETQYF.

This chain links TRBV4-2 with TRBJ2-1, with 12 bases lining up with TRBD2. This CDR3 region has 13 residues. J lost 7 bases, V lost 5 bases, and 0 bases had no gene match. Germline loops: CDR1 LGHNA, CDR2 YNFKEQ. Here the CDR3 reads CASSGTSGNEQFF. The CDR3 bases are TGTGCCAGCAGCGGGACTAGCGGGAATGAGCAGTTCTTC.

This chain connects TRBV7-6 to TRBJ2-1; the D gene is possibly TRBD2 (6 bases). V shed 5 bases and J shed 2 bases, with 16 bases lying between them. CDR1 and CDR2 from the germline V gene are SGHVS and FNYEAQ. The CDR3 is 16 amino acids. The CDR3 protein is CASSPGVGGTYNEQFF. CDR3 in DNA: TGTGCCAGCAGCCCGGGGGTGGGCGGTACCTACAATGAGCAGTTCTTC.

In this sample, this clone turned up a few times. The genes are TRBV29-1 and TRBJ2-1, with a tentative D call TRBD1 (5 bases). CDR3 length: 11 amino acids. CDR1 and CDR2 from the germline V gene are SQVTM and ANQGSEA. V was pared by 3 bases and J by 6 bases, with 6 bases between. The CDR3 region is CSVDRVNEQFF. CDR3 bases: TGCAGCGTTGACAGGGTCAATGAGCAGTTCTTC.

The rearrangement joins TRBV4-3 to TRBJ1-1; no clear D gene. The germline gives CDR1 LGHNA, CDR2 YSLEER. There are 16 residues in the CDR3. Trimming shortened V by 4 bases and J by 3 bases, and 18 bases separated the two germline ends. In DNA form, the CDR3 reads TGCGCCAGCAGCCGAGGGCCTGGTCCTCTGGACACTGAAGCTTTCTTT. This translates into CASSRGPGPLDTEAFF.

This clone was recorded once. The chain uses TRBV5-1 and TRBJ2-7; TRBD2 is a possible D gene (6 bases). The germline V gene encodes CDR1 SGHRS and CDR2 YFSETQ. Trimming removed 4 bases at V and 2 bases at J, with 10 bases between. This CDR3 has 13 amino acids. CDR3 nucleotides: TGCGCCAGCAGCCGGGGACTGACCTACGAGCAGTACTTC. Protein: CASSRGLTYEQYF.

This chain joins TRBV7-9 and TRBJ1-3; TRBD1 matches 7 bases. Germline V gene lookup returns CDR1 SEHNR and CDR2 FQNEAQ (reference sequence). With V trimmed by 4 bases and J by 4 bases, 4 bases remained unmatched. The CDR3 runs to 14 residues. The chain's CDR3 is CASSSTGFGNTIYF. For the CDR3, the DNA is TGTGCCAGCAGCTCGACAGGGTTCGGAAACACCATATATTTT.

The rearrangement uses TRBV2 and TRBJ2-2; no clear D. The CDR3 is made up of 13 amino acids. Deletions cut 3 bases from V and 6 bases from J, with 8 bases between. Germline assignment: CDR1 SNHLY and CDR2 FYNNEI. The DNA of the CDR3 is TGTGCCAGCAGTGATCTTGAGTCCGGGGAGCTGTTTTTT. It specifies CASSDLESGELFF.